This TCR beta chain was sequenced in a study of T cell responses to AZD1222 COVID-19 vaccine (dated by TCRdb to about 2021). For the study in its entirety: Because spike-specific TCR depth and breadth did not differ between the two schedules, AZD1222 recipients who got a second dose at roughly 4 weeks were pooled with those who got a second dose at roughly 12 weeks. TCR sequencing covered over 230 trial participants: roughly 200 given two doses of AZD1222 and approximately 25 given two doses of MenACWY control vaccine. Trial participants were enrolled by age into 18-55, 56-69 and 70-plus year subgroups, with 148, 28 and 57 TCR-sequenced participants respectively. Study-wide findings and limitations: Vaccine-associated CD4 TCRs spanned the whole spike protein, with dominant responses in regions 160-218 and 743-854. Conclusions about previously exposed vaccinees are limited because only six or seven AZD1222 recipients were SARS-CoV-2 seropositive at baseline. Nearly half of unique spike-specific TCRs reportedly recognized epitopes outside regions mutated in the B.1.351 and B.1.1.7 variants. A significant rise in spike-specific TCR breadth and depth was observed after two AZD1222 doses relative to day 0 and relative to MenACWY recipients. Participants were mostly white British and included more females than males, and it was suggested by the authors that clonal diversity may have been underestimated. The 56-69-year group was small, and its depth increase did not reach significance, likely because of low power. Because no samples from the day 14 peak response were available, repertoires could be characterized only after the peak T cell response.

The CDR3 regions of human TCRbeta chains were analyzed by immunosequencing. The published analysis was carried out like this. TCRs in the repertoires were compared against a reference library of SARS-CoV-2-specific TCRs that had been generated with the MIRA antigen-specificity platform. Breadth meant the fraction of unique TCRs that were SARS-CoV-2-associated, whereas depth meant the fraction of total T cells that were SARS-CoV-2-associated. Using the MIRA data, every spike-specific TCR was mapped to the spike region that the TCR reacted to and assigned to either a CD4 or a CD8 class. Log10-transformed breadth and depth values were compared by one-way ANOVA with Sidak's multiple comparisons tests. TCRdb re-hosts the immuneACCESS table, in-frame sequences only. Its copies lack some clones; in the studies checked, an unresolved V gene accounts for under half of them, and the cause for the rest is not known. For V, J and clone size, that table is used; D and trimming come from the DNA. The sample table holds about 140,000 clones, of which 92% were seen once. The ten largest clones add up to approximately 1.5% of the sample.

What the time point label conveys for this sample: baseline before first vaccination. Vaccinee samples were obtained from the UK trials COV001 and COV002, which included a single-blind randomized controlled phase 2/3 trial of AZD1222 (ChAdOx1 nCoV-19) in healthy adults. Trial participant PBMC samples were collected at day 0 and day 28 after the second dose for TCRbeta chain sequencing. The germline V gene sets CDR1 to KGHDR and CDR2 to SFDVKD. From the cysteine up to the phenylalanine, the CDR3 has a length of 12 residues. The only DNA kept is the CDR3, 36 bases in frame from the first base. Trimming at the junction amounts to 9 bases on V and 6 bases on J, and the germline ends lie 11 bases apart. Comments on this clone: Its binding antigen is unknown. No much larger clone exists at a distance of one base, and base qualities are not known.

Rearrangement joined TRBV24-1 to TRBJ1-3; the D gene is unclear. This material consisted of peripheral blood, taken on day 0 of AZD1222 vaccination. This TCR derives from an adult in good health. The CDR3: CATSGDQNTIYF. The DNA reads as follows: TGTGCCACCTCCGGTGATCAAAACACCATATATTTT.